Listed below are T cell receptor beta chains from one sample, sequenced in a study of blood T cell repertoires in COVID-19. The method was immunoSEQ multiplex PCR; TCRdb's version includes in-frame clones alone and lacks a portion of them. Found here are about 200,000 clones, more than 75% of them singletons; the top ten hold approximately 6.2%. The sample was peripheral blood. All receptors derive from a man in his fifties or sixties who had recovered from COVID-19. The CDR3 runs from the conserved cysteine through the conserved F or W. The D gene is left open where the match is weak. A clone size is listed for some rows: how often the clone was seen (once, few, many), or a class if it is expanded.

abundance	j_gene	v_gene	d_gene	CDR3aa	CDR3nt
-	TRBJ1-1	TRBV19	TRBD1	CASSLGQGAWSTEAFF	TGTGCCAGTAGTCTGGGACAGGGGGCTTGGAGCACTGAAGCTTTCTTT
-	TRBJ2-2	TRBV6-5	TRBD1	CASSLTGEAGELFF	TGTGCCAGCAGTTTGACAGGGGAGGCCGGGGAGCTGTTTTTT
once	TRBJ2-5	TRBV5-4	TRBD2	CASSLSGGRATETQYF	TGTGCCAGCAGCCTTTCGGGGGGGCGGGCAACAGAGACCCAGTACTTC
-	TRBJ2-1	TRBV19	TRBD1	CASSTVGQGREEQFF	TGTGCCAGTAGTACGGTGGGACAGGGCAGGGAGGAGCAGTTCTTC
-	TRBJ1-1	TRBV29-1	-	CSAGLGGKNTEAFF	TGCAGCGCTGGTCTAGGAGGCAAGAACACTGAAGCTTTCTTT
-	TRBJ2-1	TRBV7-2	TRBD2	CASSGSSGYNEQFF	TGTGCCAGCAGCGGGTCTAGCGGGTACAATGAGCAGTTCTTC
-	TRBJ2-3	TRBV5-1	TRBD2	CASSSTLAGGSDTQYF	TGCGCCAGCAGCTCTACACTAGCGGGAGGCTCAGATACGCAGTATTTT
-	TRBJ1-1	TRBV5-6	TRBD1	CASSLEGTGLTEAFF	TGTGCCAGCAGCTTGGAGGGGACAGGGCTCACTGAAGCTTTCTTT
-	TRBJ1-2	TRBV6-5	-	CASTEGRDGYTF	TGTGCCAGCACGGAGGGGAGAGACGGCTACACCTTC
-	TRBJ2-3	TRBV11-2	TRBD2	CASSPKTSPGAVSDTQYF	TGTGCCAGCAGCCCCAAGACTAGCCCCGGAGCTGTCTCAGATACGCAGTATTTT
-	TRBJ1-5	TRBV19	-	CASGTRQANSAQHF	TGTGCCAGCGGGACTAGACAGGCCAATTCGGCCCAGCATTTT
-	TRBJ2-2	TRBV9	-	CASSVSSGDTGELFF	TGTGCCAGCAGCGTATCTTCCGGAGACACCGGGGAGCTGTTTTTT
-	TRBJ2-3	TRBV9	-	CASSSSPITDTQYF	TGTGCCAGCAGCTCGAGCCCCATCACAGATACGCAGTATTTT
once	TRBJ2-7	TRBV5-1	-	CASSLAGAGYEQYF	TGCGCCAGCAGCTTGGCAGGGGCCGGCTACGAGCAGTACTTC
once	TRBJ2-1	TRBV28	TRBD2	CASPASGRVGEQFF	TGTGCCAGCCCTGCTAGCGGGAGGGTAGGAGAGCAGTTCTTC
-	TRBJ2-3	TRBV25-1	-	CASRRSGDTQYF	TGTGCCAGCAGGAGGTCCGGAGATACGCAGTATTTT
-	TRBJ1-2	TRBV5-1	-	CASSLAGFDYGYTF	TGCGCCAGCAGCTTGGCAGGGTTCGACTATGGCTACACCTTC
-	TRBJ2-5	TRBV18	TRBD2	CASSPLLAGGPRETQYF	TGTGCCAGCTCACCACTTCTAGCGGGAGGGCCTAGAGAGACCCAGTACTTC
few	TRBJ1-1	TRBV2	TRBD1	CATLPLRTGRNTEAFF	TGTGCCACCCTCCCCCTCCGGACAGGGCGGAACACTGAAGCTTTCTTT
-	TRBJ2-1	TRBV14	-	CASSSHQGNNEQFF	TGTGCCAGCAGCTCCCACCAGGGAAATAATGAGCAGTTCTTC
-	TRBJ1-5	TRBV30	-	CAFSQGGGNQPQHF	TGTGCCTTCTCTCAGGGAGGGGGCAATCAGCCCCAGCATTTT
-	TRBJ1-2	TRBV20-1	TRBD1	CSATRGSGYTF	TGCAGTGCTACCAGGGGGTCGGGCTACACCTTC
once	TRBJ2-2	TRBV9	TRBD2	CASSVGLAGATGELFF	TGTGCCAGCAGCGTAGGCCTAGCGGGAGCTACCGGGGAGCTGTTTTTT
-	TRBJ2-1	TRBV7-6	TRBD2	CASSLSPAGAGNEQFF	TGTGCCAGCAGCCTCTCTCCAGCGGGAGCTGGCAATGAGCAGTTCTTC
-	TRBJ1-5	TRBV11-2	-	CASSSPQGDSNQPQHF	TGTGCCAGCAGCTCACCACAGGGAGATAGCAATCAGCCCCAGCATTTT
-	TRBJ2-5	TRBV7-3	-	CASSPQEEGTQYF	TGTGCCAGCAGCCCGCAGGAGGAGGGGACCCAGTACTTC